This T cell receptor beta chain was identified during a study of technical replicates of blood from a few donors. Using immunoSEQ multiplex PCR, the repertoire was profiled, and TCRdb retains in-frame clones only, with some absent. The sample holds more than 90,000 clones, 95% seen once. The germline V gene encodes CDR1 SGHNT and CDR2 YYREEE (reference sequence). The CDR3 covers 13 residues. Trimming removed 4 bases at V and 3 bases at J, with 7 bases between. The receptor was isolated from a human donor in good health. The sequencing sample was made of T cells isolated from PBMCs. The rearrangement joins TRBV5-4 to TRBJ2-2; no clear D gene. Here the CDR3 reads CASSPTDTGELFF. The CDR3 bases are TGTGCCAGCAGCCCTACGGACACCGGGGAGCTGTTTTTT.